These T cell receptor beta chains were read from a single sample in a study of early T cells in non-severe SARS-CoV-2 infection. TCRdb recomputed calls from the 5' RACE reads with MiXCR, one row per CDR3 protein. The table includes about 28,000 distinct CDR3 sequences, about 4.9% detected once. The material was whole blood, obtained at baseline. The receptor source for this set is an adult who was a healthcare worker with PCR-confirmed SARS-CoV-2 infection or an uninfected control (not recorded which). Both conserved end residues are part of each CDR3. The order of the fields is D gene, J gene, clone size, V gene, CDR3 DNA, CDR3 protein. D genes are given only for firm matches. A clone size is listed for some rows: how often the clone was seen (once, few, many), or a class if it is expanded.

-,TRBJ2-4,many,TRBV6-2/TRBV6-3,TGTGCCAGCAGTTACGACGGGCTAGCCAAAAACATTCAGTACTTC,CASSYDGLAKNIQYF
-,TRBJ2-7,many,TRBV12-5,TGTGCTAGTGGTCCTGGACAGAGAAGGGAGCAGTACTTC,CASGPGQRREQYF
TRBD2,TRBJ2-3,many,TRBV5-8,TGTGCCAGCAGGTCCGGGACTAGCGGGAGTTGGGTCGCAGATACGCAGTATTTT,CASRSGTSGSWVADTQYF
TRBD2,TRBJ2-1,many,TRBV4-1,TGCGCCAGCAGCCGAATACTAGAGCGGGAGATGAATGAGCAGTTCTTC,CASSRILEREMNEQFF
-,TRBJ2-1,many,TRBV7-9,TGTGCCAGCAGCTTAGCGGGCTCTTACAATGAGCAGTTCTTC,CASSLAGSYNEQFF
-,TRBJ2-3,many,TRBV19,TGTGCCAGTAGTACTCCCCGGGTCACAGATACGCAGTATTTT,CASSTPRVTDTQYF
-,TRBJ2-7,-,TRBV7-2,TGTGCCAGCACCTTACGCTCGGGGACCTACGAGCAGTACTTC,CASTLRSGTYEQYF
-,TRBJ1-1,many,TRBV7-8,TGTGCCAGCAGCTCTTCTATTTCGAGCACTGAAGCTTTCTTT,CASSSSISSTEAFF
TRBD1,TRBJ2-7,many,TRBV12-3/TRBV12-4,TGTGCCAGCAATATGGACAGGTTGGGACCCTACGAGCAGTACTTC,CASNMDRLGPYEQYF
-,TRBJ1-1,many,TRBV7-2,TGTGCCAGCAGCTTAGCAAATCCCCTTGGTGAAGCTTTCTTT,CASSLANPLGEAFF
-,TRBJ1-1,many,TRBV6-2/TRBV6-3,TGTGCCAGCAGCCCCCGCGTTGCTGCTTTCTTT,CASSPRVAAFF
TRBD2,TRBJ2-1,many,TRBV7-9,TGTGCCAGCAGCTCTCCGGGACTAGCGTCCTACAATGAGCAGTTCTTC,CASSSPGLASYNEQFF
-,TRBJ1-2,-,TRBV6-1,TGTGCCAGCAGTGAAGATACTACTTCTCTAGGCTACACCTTC,CASSEDTTSLGYTF
-,TRBJ1-4,many,TRBV12-3/TRBV12-4,TGTGCCAGCAGTTTCAGGGGATGGGGAGAAAAACTGTTTTTT,CASSFRGWGEKLFF
TRBD1,TRBJ2-5,many,TRBV12-3/TRBV12-4,TGTGCCAGCAGTTTAGGACAGGGTACCCTAGAGACCCAGTACTTC,CASSLGQGTLETQYF
-,TRBJ2-1,many,TRBV20-1,TGCAGCGCAAGGGGAAATTACTACAATGAGCAGTTCTTC,CSARGNYYNEQFF
TRBD1,TRBJ2-2,many,TRBV20-1,TGCAGTGCTAGAGATCGGGGACAGGCGTCGAACACCGGGGAGCTGTTTTTT,CSARDRGQASNTGELFF
-,TRBJ1-1,many,TRBV19,TGTGCCAGTACCTATAGGACTGAGATCACTGAAGCTTTCTTT,CASTYRTEITEAFF
-,TRBJ1-2,-,TRBV29-1,TGCAGCGTTGGCTCCTATGGCTACACCTTC,CSVGSYGYTF
-,TRBJ1-1,-,TRBV28,TGTGCCAGCCGATCAAAGAACACTGAAGCTTTCTTT,CASRSKNTEAFF
-,TRBJ1-2,many,TRBV12-3/TRBV12-4,TGTGCCAGCAGTTCTTTTGGGGGTAACTATGGCTACACCTTC,CASSSFGGNYGYTF
-,TRBJ2-3,few,TRBV19,TGTGCCAGTATCCGCAGGGGCCACTCTAGCACAGATACGCAGTATTTT,CASIRRGHSSTDTQYF
-,TRBJ1-2,many,TRBV30,TGTGCCTGGGGAAGACGGATCTATGGCTACACCTTC,CAWGRRIYGYTF
-,TRBJ2-6,many,TRBV12-3/TRBV12-4,TGTGCCAGCAGTTTACGGTCAACCAACGTCCTGACTTTC,CASSLRSTNVLTF
-,TRBJ1-5,many,TRBV7-2,TGTGCCAGCAGCCCAGGCGATCAGCCCCAGCATTTT,CASSPGDQPQHF
TRBD2,TRBJ2-1,medium-sized,TRBV10-3,TGTGCCATCAGTGACCTCTCGCCCGGGACTAGCGGGAGGGTAAATGAGCAGTTCTTC,CAISDLSPGTSGRVNEQFF
TRBD2,TRBJ2-2,few,TRBV20-1,TGCAGTGCTCCGACTAGCGGTAACACCGGGGAGCTGTTTTTT,CSAPTSGNTGELFF
-,TRBJ1-3,many,TRBV12-3/TRBV12-4,TGTGCCAGCAGTTTACCAAACACCATATATTTT,CASSLPNTIYF
-,TRBJ2-1,many,TRBV11-1,TGTGCCAGCAGCTTTTACGCGGAGGGACCCCTCTACAATGAGCAGTTCTTC,CASSFYAEGPLYNEQFF
-,TRBJ1-4,many,TRBV6-5,TGTGCCAGCCGACAGGACCCAGCTAATGAAAAACTGTTTTTT,CASRQDPANEKLFF
-,TRBJ1-1,-,TRBV9,TGTGCCAGCAGCGTAGTGGCAGCAGTGAACACTGAAGCTTTCTTT,CASSVVAAVNTEAFF
TRBD1,TRBJ2-7,medium-sized,TRBV4-3,TGCGCCAGCAGCCCCCAGACAGGGGACATTCGGCAGTACTTC,CASSPQTGDIRQYF
-,TRBJ1-5,few,TRBV6-1,TGTGCCAGCAGTGACAGGGACACCCAACAGCCCCAGCATTTT,CASSDRDTQQPQHF
TRBD2,TRBJ2-3,-,TRBV7-8,TGTGCCAGCACCCCCCGGTGGGGGGGTCCCACAGATACGCAGTATTTT,CASTPRWGGPTDTQYF
-,TRBJ1-1,many,TRBV12-3/TRBV12-4,TGTGCCAGCAGTTCAGATACAGAGAACACTGAAGCTTTCTTT,CASSSDTENTEAFF
TRBD2,TRBJ2-1,many,TRBV20-1,TGCAGTGCAAGCGGGGTAACCAATGAGCAGTTCTTC,CSASGVTNEQFF
TRBD1,TRBJ2-1,many,TRBV14,TGTGCCAGCAGCCAAGTTCAGGGGGCATCCTACAATGAGCAGTTCTTC,CASSQVQGASYNEQFF
-,TRBJ2-7,-,TRBV27,TGTGCCAGCAGTCCGGCGGGGGCTAGGGAGCAGTACTTC,CASSPAGAREQYF
TRBD1,TRBJ1-1,few,TRBV6-5,TGTGCCAGCAGTAGATGGACAGGGGCGACTGAAGCTTTCTTT,CASSRWTGATEAFF
-,TRBJ2-3,many,TRBV18,TGTGCCAGCTCCCGCAGGGACGGAGGCACAGATACGCAGTATTTT,CASSRRDGGTDTQYF
-,TRBJ2-5,many,TRBV28,TGTGCCAGCAGTTTTCAACTTAGGGAGACCCAGTACTTC,CASSFQLRETQYF
-,TRBJ2-3,-,TRBV3-1,TGTGCCAGCAGCCAAATGAGCGGAGCCACAGATACGCAGTATTTT,CASSQMSGATDTQYF
-,TRBJ1-1,many,TRBV3-1,TGTGCCAGCAGCCCCGTTTGGCAGGGGTACACTGAAGCTTTCTTT,CASSPVWQGYTEAFF
-,TRBJ2-3,many,TRBV3-1,TGTGCCAGCAGCCGAGACATTAATACGCAGTATTTT,CASSRDINTQYF
-,TRBJ2-3,many,TRBV7-3,TGTGCCAGCAGCCAGGGCCCCGCGGGCACAGATACGCAGTATTTT,CASSQGPAGTDTQYF
-,TRBJ2-1,many,TRBV21-1,TGTGCCAGCAGCAAAGAACAAGCGGAAGTGATATATGAGCAGTTCTTC,CASSKEQAEVIYEQFF
-,TRBJ2-2,-,TRBV2,TGTGCCAGCGGACAGAGTGCCCCCGGGGAGCTGTTTTTT,CASGQSAPGELFF
TRBD1,TRBJ2-7,once,TRBV10-1,TGCGCCAGCAGTCCCGGACAGGCCCCCTACGAGCAGTACTTC,CASSPGQAPYEQYF